The present TCR beta chain was sequenced within a study of blood T cell repertoires in COVID-19. Study information: Acute and convalescent COVID-19 samples came from the United States, Italy and Spain.

V lost 3 bases and J lost 5, with 19 bases in between. Looked up from germline, CDR1 is SNHLY and CDR2 is FYNNEI. The CDR3 has 16 amino acids. Measured with immunoSEQ multiplex PCR; TCRdb has only the in-frame clones, and not every one. The repertoire holds some 150,000 clones, with roughly nine tenths as singletons. The J gene is TRBJ2-5, the V gene TRBV2, with a weak D call TRBD2 (5 bases). This TCR was sampled from a woman older than 75 in a cohort sampled during active or convalescent COVID-19. Material for sequencing was peripheral blood. The CDR3 nucleotides are TGTGCCAGCAGTGAGATGGAGGCAGTACGATTGGAGACCCAGTACTTC. Its protein is CASSEMEAVRLETQYF.